The next 16 T cell receptor beta chains were all read from a single sample in a study of beta chain features in type 1 diabetes. The investigators reverse transcribed all of the isolated RNA, so they sequenced expressed TCRB transcripts. Libraries were prepared by immunoSEQ multiplex PCR; TCRdb keeps only in-frame clonotypes and omits some of them. The sample shows about 340,000 clones, roughly 12% of them seen only once. Study results and limitations: When Type 1 diabetes patients were examined, their TCRB CDR3s proved moderately but significantly shorter in all four CD4+ subsets.

Their antigens remain unidentified. The sequenced sample was naive CD4+ T cells from blood. The receptors were sampled from a woman aged 18-29 years with type 1 diabetes.

CDR3 protein: CASSPGDTAKNIQYF. The CDR3 bases are TGTGCCAGCAGCCCCGGCGACACAGCCAAAAACATTCAGTACTTC. This chain joins TRBV28 and TRBJ2-4; D is undetermined. The V and J ends lost 6 bases and 0 bases respectively, with 12 bases between them. The germline V gene has CDR1 MDHEN and CDR2 SYDVKM. The CDR3 is made up of 15 amino acids.

This chain joins TRBV29-1 and TRBJ1-1, with D tentatively TRBD1 (6 bases). With 4 bases removed from V and 4 bases from J, the gap between germline ends came to 16 bases. The CDR3 has 14 residues. Germline values: CDR1 SQVTM, CDR2 ANQGSEA. The DNA of the CDR3 is TGCAGCGTTGCAGGGGCCGTTTCGGGCACTGAAGCTTTCTTT. This encodes CSVAGAVSGTEAFF.

The DNA of the CDR3 is TGCGCCAGCAGCGCCCTACTAGCGGGGAGCACAGATACGCAGTATTTT. Translating it yields CASSALLAGSTDTQYF. The chain links TRBV4-1 to TRBJ2-3, with 10 bases matching TRBD2. This CDR3 spans 16 amino acids. Germline CDR1 and CDR2: MGHRA and YSYEKL. V lost 5 bases, J lost 0 bases, and 5 bases stayed unmatched.

This clone was detected only a few times. The J gene is TRBJ2-5, the V gene TRBV5-4; D not certain. The CDR3 runs 13 residues. V shed 3 bases and J shed 5 bases, with 11 bases lying between them. CDR1 is SGHNT, CDR2 YYREEE, per germline (reference sequence). DNA for the CDR3: TGTGCCAGCAGCTCAGTCCCAGATGAGACCCAGTACTTC. Translating gives CASSSVPDETQYF.

The chain carries TRBV4-1 and TRBJ2-7; TRBD2 matches 12 bases. The CDR3 length is 19 residues. Germline CDR1 MGHRA, CDR2 YSYEKL. Losses at the gene ends were 1 base for V and 4 bases for J; bases not matched to a gene: 14. In DNA, the CDR3 is TGCGCCAGCAGCCAAGGGATCGGCGTACTAGCGGGAGGAGCGTACGAGCAGTACGTC. It specifies CASSQGIGVLAGGAYEQYV.

This clone has only a few counts. The CDR3 nucleotides are TGTGCCAGCAGCTTAGCGAGGTTGGCCCAGTACTTC. It is translated as CASSLARLAQYF. V usage is TRBV7-9 and J usage is TRBJ2-5, with no clear D. The ends were cut back, 0 bases at V and 9 bases at J, with 8 bases in the middle. The CDR3 totals 12 residues. Per the germline V gene, CDR1 is SEHNR and CDR2 is FQNEAQ (reference sequence).

This clone was seen more than once but under ten times. The rearrangement joins TRBV9 to TRBJ1-1; D gene ambiguous. The V gene's germline CDR1 is SGDLS and CDR2 YYNGEE. V dropped 4 bases and J dropped 0 bases, with 7 bases sitting between them. This CDR3 has 13 residues. CDR3 protein: CASSFGMNTEAFF. The CDR3 DNA sequence: TGTGCCAGCAGCTTCGGGATGAACACTGAAGCTTTCTTT.

The chain carries TRBV6-1 and TRBJ2-1; 10 nucleotides match TRBD1. J gave up 10 bases and V 4 bases, and 4 bases lay outside the gene matches. This CDR3 is 13 amino acids long. Germline assignment: CDR1 MNHNS and CDR2 SASEGT. CDR3 sequence reads: CASSGQGATEQFF. The CDR3 coding sequence is TGTGCCAGCAGTGGACAGGGGGCGACGGAGCAGTTCTTC.

The chain joins TRBV4-1 to TRBJ2-3; 8 nucleotides agree with TRBD1. The CDR3 extends over 16 amino acids. CDR1 and CDR2 from the germline V gene are MGHRA and YSYEKL. The ends lost 3 bases at V and 3 bases at J; junction bases unmatched: 8. The CDR3: CASSQPVRDRTDTQYF. In nucleotides, the CDR3 is TGCGCCAGCAGCCAGCCAGTCCGGGACAGGACAGATACGCAGTATTTT.

V is TRBV2 and J is TRBJ2-5; D is uncertain. Germline V gene lookup returns CDR1 SNHLY and CDR2 FYNNEI. This CDR3 contains 15 residues. V gave up 5 bases and J gave up 2 bases, with 15 bases separating them. The CDR3 bases are TGTGCCAGCAGTTTTCAGGTCCCTCCTCAAGAGACCCAGTACTTC. Its translation is CASSFQVPPQETQYF.

The chain employs TRBV9 and TRBJ2-1; tentative D call: TRBD2 (7 bases). V was shortened by 0 bases and J by 3 bases, with 13 bases between the two germline ends. CDR1 SGDLS and CDR2 YYNGEE come from the germline V gene. The CDR3 runs to 16 residues. CDR3 in amino acids: CASSVGGGSDYNEQFF. The CDR3 DNA is TGTGCCAGCAGCGTAGGCGGGGGCTCTGACTACAATGAGCAGTTCTTC.

This chain links TRBV14 with TRBJ2-1; 7 bases agree with TRBD2. V trimming: 3 bases; J trimming: 9 bases; junction bases outside the gene matches: 8. Germline V lookup: CDR1 SGHDN, CDR2 FVKESK. CDR3 length equals 14 residues. For the CDR3, the DNA is TGTGCCAGCAGCCAGTCACTAGCGAGGAGTGAGCAGTTCTTC. Translation: CASSQSLARSEQFF.

This clone was seen a few times. This chain links TRBV28 with TRBJ2-7, with D unresolved. V was shortened by 4 bases and J by 1 base, with 17 bases between the two germline ends. The germline V gene has CDR1 MDHEN and CDR2 SYDVKM. The CDR3 loop spans 16 amino acids. CDR3 in DNA: TGTGCCAGCAGTTCCCCAAGTGCGGCAAGTTCCTACGAGCAGTACTTC. This sequence encodes CASSSPSAASSYEQYF.

In this sample, this clone turned up a few times. The V call is TRBV9, the J call TRBJ2-3, with 8 bases lining up with TRBD2. The V and J ends lost 0 bases and 5 bases, in that order; junction bases with no gene match: 5. Germline V gene lookup returns CDR1 SGDLS and CDR2 YYNGEE. The CDR3 consists of 15 residues. CDR3 loop: CASSVGGTRGDTQYF. CDR3 DNA: TGTGCCAGCAGCGTAGGCGGGACTAGGGGAGATACGCAGTATTTT.

The chain is built from TRBV28 and TRBJ1-2; tentative D call: TRBD1 (6 bases). From germline, CDR1 is MDHEN and CDR2 SYDVKM. Trimming shortened V by 4 bases and J by 5 bases, and 14 bases separated the two germline ends. CDR3 length: 14 residues. In DNA form, the CDR3 reads TGTGCCAGCAGTTCCCATGCCGGACAGTATGGCTACACCTTC. Translated, it gives CASSSHAGQYGYTF.

This clone was seen a handful of times. The chain links TRBV7-2 to TRBJ1-1, with D possibly TRBD1 on 6 matching bases. Germline V gives CDR1 SGHTA, CDR2 FQGNSA. V was shortened by 4 bases and J by 3 bases, with 21 bases between the two germline ends. The CDR3 has 17 amino acids. Written as DNA, the CDR3 is TGTGCCAGCAGCTCGGGTAGAGGACAGCAGTTTTACACTGAAGCTTTCTTT. Translation: CASSSGRGQQFYTEAFF.